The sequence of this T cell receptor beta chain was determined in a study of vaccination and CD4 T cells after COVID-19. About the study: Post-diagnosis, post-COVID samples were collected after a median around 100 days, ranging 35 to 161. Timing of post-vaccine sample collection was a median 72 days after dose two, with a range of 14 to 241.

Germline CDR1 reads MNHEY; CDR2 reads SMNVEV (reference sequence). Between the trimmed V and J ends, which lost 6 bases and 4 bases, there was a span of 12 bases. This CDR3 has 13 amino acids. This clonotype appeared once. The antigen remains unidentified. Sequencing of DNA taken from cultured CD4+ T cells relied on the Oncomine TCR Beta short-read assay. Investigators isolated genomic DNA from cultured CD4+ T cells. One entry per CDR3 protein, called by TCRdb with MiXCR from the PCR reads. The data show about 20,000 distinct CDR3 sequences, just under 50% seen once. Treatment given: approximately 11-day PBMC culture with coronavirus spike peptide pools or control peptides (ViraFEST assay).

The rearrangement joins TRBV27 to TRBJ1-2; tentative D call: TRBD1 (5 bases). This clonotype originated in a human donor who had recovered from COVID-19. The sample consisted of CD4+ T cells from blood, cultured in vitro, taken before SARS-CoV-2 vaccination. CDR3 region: CASRRDGSYGYTF. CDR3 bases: TGTGCCAGCAGGCGGGACGGCTCCTATGGCTACACCTTC.